This T cell receptor (beta chain) was recorded in a study of T cells in Graves' hyperthyroidism and ophthalmopathy. Study-level background: Prior to any treatment, at the point of initial diagnosis, peripheral blood was collected.

Germline V gives CDR1 MDHEN, CDR2 SYDVKM. The CDR3 is 15 amino acids. Germline trimming cut 6 bases from V and 4 bases from J; bases unmatched to any gene: 8. RNA transcripts gave rise to amplified TCR beta CDR3 regions. The HTBI primer set drove a first-round RT-PCR of the TCR CDR3. TCRdb re-derived calls from the multiplex PCR reads in MiXCR, one entry per CDR3 protein. The sample yields roughly 640,000 distinct CDR3 sequences, more than 15% seen once. This clonotype was counted a few times. What it binds is not known. Each ophthalmopathy patient scored at least 3 on the Clinical Activity Score and at least 4 on NOSPECS grade, with duration under 3 months. Approximately 9.3 ml of fresh peripheral blood supplied the PBMCs. The study, taken as a whole, reports: Most thyroid clonotypes expanded above 0.001 appeared in blood too.

The sequence was obtained from a woman aged 40-49 years with Graves' ophthalmopathy. The specimen was blood. This chain connects TRBV28 to TRBJ1-5, with 8 bases matching TRBD1. This chain's CDR3 is CASSHGQGRNQPQHF. CDR3 nucleotide sequence: TGTGCCAGCAGCCACGGACAGGGAAGGAATCAGCCCCAGCATTTT.